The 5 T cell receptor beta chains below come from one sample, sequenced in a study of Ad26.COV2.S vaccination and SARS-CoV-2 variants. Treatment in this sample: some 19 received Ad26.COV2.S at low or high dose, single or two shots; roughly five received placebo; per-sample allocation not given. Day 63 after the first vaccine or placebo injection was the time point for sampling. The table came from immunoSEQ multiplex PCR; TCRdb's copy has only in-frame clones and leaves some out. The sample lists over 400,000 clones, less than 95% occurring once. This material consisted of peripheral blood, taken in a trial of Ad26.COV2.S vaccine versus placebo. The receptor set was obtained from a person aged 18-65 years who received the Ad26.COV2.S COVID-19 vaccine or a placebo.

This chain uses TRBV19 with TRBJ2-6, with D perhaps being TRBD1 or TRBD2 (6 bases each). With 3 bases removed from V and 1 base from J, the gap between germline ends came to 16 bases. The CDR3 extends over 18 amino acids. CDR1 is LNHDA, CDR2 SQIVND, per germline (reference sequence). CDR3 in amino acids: CASSITGEQGSGANVLTF. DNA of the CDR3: TGTGCCAGTAGTATCACGGGGGAACAGGGATCTGGGGCCAACGTCCTGACTTTC.

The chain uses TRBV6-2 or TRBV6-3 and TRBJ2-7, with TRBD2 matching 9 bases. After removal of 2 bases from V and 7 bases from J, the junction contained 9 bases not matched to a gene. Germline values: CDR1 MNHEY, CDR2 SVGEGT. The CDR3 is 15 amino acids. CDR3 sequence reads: CASSYASGTNEEQYF. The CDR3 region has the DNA TGTGCCAGCAGTTACGCTAGCGGGACTAATGAAGAGCAGTACTTC.

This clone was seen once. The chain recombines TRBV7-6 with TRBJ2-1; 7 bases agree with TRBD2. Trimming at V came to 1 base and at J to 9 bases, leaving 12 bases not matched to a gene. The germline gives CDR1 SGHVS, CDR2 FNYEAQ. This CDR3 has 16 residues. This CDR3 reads CASSLVGGSRVSEQFF. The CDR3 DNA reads TGTGCCAGCAGCTTAGTTGGCGGGAGCAGAGTCAGTGAGCAGTTCTTC.

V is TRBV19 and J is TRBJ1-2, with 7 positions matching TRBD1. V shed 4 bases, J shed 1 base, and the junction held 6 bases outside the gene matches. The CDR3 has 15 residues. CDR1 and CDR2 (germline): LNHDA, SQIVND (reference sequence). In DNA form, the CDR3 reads TGTGCCAGTAGTACAACAGGGGCCTATAACTATGGCTACACCTTC. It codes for CASSTTGAYNYGYTF.

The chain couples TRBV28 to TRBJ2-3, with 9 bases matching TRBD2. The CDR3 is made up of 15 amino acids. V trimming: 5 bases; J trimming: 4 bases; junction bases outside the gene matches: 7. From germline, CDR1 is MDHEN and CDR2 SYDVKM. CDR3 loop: CASSTRAGGADTQYF. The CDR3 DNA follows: TGTGCCAGCAGTACTAGGGCGGGAGGGGCAGATACGCAGTATTTT.